Presented here are 32 T cell receptor beta chains from one specimen sequenced in a study of vaccination and CD4 T cells after COVID-19. No antigens are known for them. As for treatment: approximately nine-day PBMC culture with coronavirus spike peptide pools or control peptides (ViraFEST assay). Oncomine TCR Beta short-read sequencing was applied to DNA from cultured CD4+ T cells. TCRdb fed the PCR reads into MiXCR, producing one record per CDR3 protein. The table has roughly 12,000 distinct CDR3 sequences, 74% seen once; the top ten hold 8.1%. The sequencing here drew on CD4+ T cells from blood, cultured in vitro, taken after SARS-CoV-2 vaccination. The receptors originated from a human donor who received a COVID-19 vaccine.

The chain has TRBV20-1 and TRBJ2-4; D is unclear. Trimming cost V 3 bases and J 6 bases, with 6 bases left between them. Germline V gene lookup returns CDR1 DFQATT and CDR2 SNEGSKA (reference sequence). The CDR3 has 11 residues. The CDR3 here is CSASLRNIQYF. For the CDR3, the DNA is TGCAGTGCTAGTTTGAGAAACATTCAGTACTTC.

The genes are TRBV7-3 and TRBJ2-1; 10 positions match TRBD2. In germline, CDR1 is SGHTA, CDR2 FQGTGA. Unmatched junction bases numbered 14, after V lost 5 bases and J lost 10 bases. The CDR3 runs to 16 residues. Written as DNA, the CDR3 is TGTGCCAGCAGCCCTCTAGAGCGGGGGGGCCCAAGGGAGCAGTTCTTC. Translating gives CASSPLERGGPREQFF.

This clonotype was picked up one time. CDR3 sequence: CASSLGPPLSPQYF. The CDR3 nucleotides are TGTGCCAGCAGCTTAGGTCCCCCTCTATCGCCGCAGTATTTT. The chain couples TRBV7-3 to TRBJ2-3; D ambiguous. The V end was cut by 2 bases, the J end by 10 bases, with 16 bases between. CDR3 length: 14 residues. Germline V gene data show CDR1 as SGHTA and CDR2 as FQGTGA.

In the case of this clonotype: Sequence at one end of the junction differs from germline and may be a read error. V usage is TRBV6-1 and J usage is TRBJ1-1; TRBD1 is a possible D gene (5 bases). Germline loops: CDR1 MNHNS, CDR2 SASEGT. The CDR3 totals 13 residues. The CDR3 loop is CASRERLNTEAFF. The CDR3 DNA sequence: TGCGCCAGCAGGGAACGGCTGAACACTGAAGCTTTCTTT.

This clonotype counts as large. The V and J genes are TRBV12-3 or TRBV12-4 and TRBJ1-2, with TRBD1 as a possible D gene (6 bases). The CDR3 is made up of 13 amino acids. Trimming left V 7 bases short and J 5 bases short, with 14 bases between. The CDR3 DNA sequence: TGTGCCAGCACGCCGACAGGCGGTTATGGCTACACCTTC. Its protein is CASTPTGGYGYTF.

V and J are TRBV27 and TRBJ2-1, with 10 bases that match TRBD2. The CDR3 extends over 17 amino acids. Per germline, CDR1 MNHEY and CDR2 SMNVEV (reference sequence). The ends lost 5 bases at V and 2 bases at J; junction bases unmatched: 9. The DNA for the CDR3 is TGTGCCAGCAGTGCCGCCCTAGCGGGGGTACCCTACAATGAGCAGTTCTTC. Translated: CASSAALAGVPYNEQFF.

V gene TRBV6-1 combines with J gene TRBJ2-3, with 8 nucleotides matching TRBD1. CDR3 size: 12 residues. The V gene's germline CDR1 is MNHNS and CDR2 SASEGT. Trimming took 8 bases from V and 13 from J; bases not matched to a gene: 11. CDR3 residues: CASGQGEGLEYF. For the CDR3, the DNA is TGTGCCAGCGGACAGGGAGAGGGGCTTGAGTATTTT.

The chain joins TRBV20-1 to TRBJ2-1; 12 bases agree with TRBD2. Germline CDR1 is DFQATT and CDR2 is SNEGSKA (reference sequence). This CDR3 is built from 15 residues. With V trimmed by 4 bases and J by 6 bases, 7 bases remained unmatched. The CDR3 region has the DNA TGCAGTGCTACAATTCTAGCGGGGGGGCCCAATGAGCAGTTCTTC. This encodes CSATILAGGPNEQFF.

Here the CDR3 DNA reads TGTGCCAGCAGCTCCGAGGGGCACGGCATTCAGTACTTC. Translated: CASSSEGHGIQYF. V usage is TRBV7-8 and J usage is TRBJ2-4; D assignment may be TRBD1 or TRBD2 (5 bases each). V was pared by 4 bases and J by 9 bases, with 13 bases between. Germline assignment: CDR1 SGHVS and CDR2 FQNEAQ. This CDR3 has 13 amino acids.

The chain recombines TRBV2 with TRBJ1-1; D is unclear. Per germline, CDR1 SNHLY and CDR2 FYNNEI. The CDR3 spans 12 residues. V dropped 6 bases and J dropped 7 bases, with 12 bases sitting between them. The CDR3 DNA follows: TGTGCCAGCAGGGTTTCCCGGGGTGAAGCTTTCTTT. It encodes CASRVSRGEAFF.

As for this clonotype: The CDR3 does not close with the conserved phenylalanine or tryptophan, likely indicating a read error. CDR3 protein: CASRRQGGLNTEAFL. The DNA for the CDR3 is TGTGCCAGCAGACGCCAGGGTGGATTGAACACTGAAGCTTTCCTT. This chain uses TRBV27 with TRBJ1-1; tentatively, D is TRBD1 (5 bases). Germline V gene data show CDR1 as MNHEY and CDR2 as SMNVEV (reference sequence). With 6 bases removed from V and 0 bases from J, the gap between germline ends came to 14 bases. The CDR3 consists of 15 residues.

This clonotype was seen only a few times. The chain employs TRBV6-1 and TRBJ1-1; a possible D gene is TRBD1 (5 bases). Germline assignment: CDR1 MNHNS and CDR2 SASEGT. This CDR3 spans 14 amino acids. Trimming left V 8 bases short and J 5 bases short, with 18 bases between. CDR3 sequence reads: CASGEGHERTEAFF. The DNA of the CDR3 is TGTGCCAGCGGGGAGGGGCACGAGAGGACTGAAGCTTTCTTT.

V gene TRBV11-3 combines with J gene TRBJ2-2; maybe TRBD2 (5 bases). The CDR3 contains 14 residues. Trimming removed 5 bases at V and 4 bases at J, with 11 bases between. Germline V lookup: CDR1 SGHNT, CDR2 YENEEA. The CDR3 nucleotides read TGTGCCAGCAGCCCGGACGGGGTCACCGGGGAGCTGTTTTTT. Amino acids: CASSPDGVTGELFF.

The J gene is TRBJ2-7, the V gene TRBV6-1; TRBD2 matches 9 bases. CDR1 is MNHNS and CDR2 is SASEGT in the germline V gene. The CDR3 is 16 residues long. J lost 0 bases, V lost 7 bases, and 10 bases had no gene match. The DNA for the CDR3 is TGTGCCAGCACAGCGGGGGGCCGTAGGAGCTCCTACGAGCAGTACTTC. Its translation: CASTAGGRRSSYEQYF.

This clonotype counts as medium-sized. V usage is TRBV20-1 and J usage is TRBJ1-5, with 9 bases that match TRBD1. V lost 2 bases, J lost 9 bases, and 8 bases stayed unmatched. CDR1 and CDR2 from the germline V gene are DFQATT and SNEGSKA (reference sequence). The CDR3 is 14 residues long. CDR3 residues: CSARPGQGMGPQHF. CDR3 nucleotides: TGCAGTGCTAGACCTGGACAGGGGATGGGGCCCCAGCATTTT.

The chain joins TRBV20-1 to TRBJ1-6; perhaps TRBD1 as D (5 bases). CDR1 is DFQATT, CDR2 SNEGSKA, per germline (reference sequence). The CDR3 length is 14 residues. The ends were cut back, 3 bases at V and 7 bases at J, with 13 bases in the middle. DNA for the CDR3: TGCAGTGCTAGGGGTCAGGGCTTGAATTCACCCCTCCACTTT. It specifies CSARGQGLNSPLHF.

The rearrangement uses TRBV4-1 and TRBJ2-5; D possibly corresponds to TRBD2 (6 bases). Trimming took off 2 bases at V and 5 bases at J, with 12 bases between the two ends. The germline gives CDR1 MGHRA, CDR2 YSYEKL. This CDR3 is built from 14 residues. CDR3 sequence reads: CASSQRDCHETQYF. In DNA form, the CDR3 reads TGCGCCAGCAGCCAACGGGACTGCCACGAGACCCAGTACTTC.

V gene TRBV7-9 combines with J gene TRBJ2-3; maybe TRBD1 (5 bases). Germline CDR1 is SEHNR and CDR2 is FQNEAQ (reference sequence). CDR3 size: 16 residues. V lost 1 base, J lost 0 bases, and 11 bases lay in between. The CDR3 DNA follows: TGTGCCAGCAGCTTAGATCGCACAGGTAGCACAGATACGCAGTATTTT. Amino acids: CASSLDRTGSTDTQYF.

The V call is TRBV6-1, the J call TRBJ1-1; D is possibly TRBD1 (6 bases). The CDR3 contains 15 residues. CDR1 MNHNS and CDR2 SASEGT come from the germline V gene. V gave up 2 bases and J gave up 3 bases, with 13 bases separating them. The CDR3 spells CASSEREGVDTEAFF. The CDR3 DNA is TGTGCCAGCAGTGAAAGAGAGGGGGTCGACACTGAAGCTTTCTTT.

V and J are TRBV24-1 and TRBJ1-2; D is undetermined. The CDR3 has 17 residues. Between the trimmed V and J ends, which lost 6 bases and 1 base, there was a span of 20 bases. Germline assignment: CDR1 KGHDR and CDR2 SFDVKD. The CDR3 here is CATSSGSIGPLNYGYTF. In DNA form, the CDR3 reads TGTGCCACCAGTTCCGGGTCTATAGGTCCGCTTAACTATGGCTACACCTTC.

This clonotype was observed a handful of times. The chain joins TRBV20-1 to TRBJ1-1, with TRBD1 identical over 9 bases. V lost 1 base, J lost 3 bases, and 9 bases stayed unmatched. Germline assignment: CDR1 DFQATT and CDR2 SNEGSKA (reference sequence). The CDR3 is 16 residues long. CDR3 coding DNA: TGCAGTGCTAGAGTTGCCCGACAGGGGGGGGACACTGAAGCTTTCTTT. It yields the protein CSARVARQGGDTEAFF.

The rearrangement joins TRBV4-2 to TRBJ2-1, with 9 bases aligning to TRBD2. CDR1 LGHNA and CDR2 YNFKEQ come from the germline V gene. V was clipped by 4 bases and J by 0 bases; unmatched bases: 4. This CDR3 spans 16 amino acids. The CDR3, as DNA: TGTGCCAGCAGCCCACGCGGGGGGGGCTCCTACAATGAGCAGTTCTTC. As protein: CASSPRGGGSYNEQFF.

The chain recombines TRBV6-2 or TRBV6-3 with TRBJ1-2; perhaps TRBD1 as D (6 bases). Germline V lookup: CDR1 MNHEY, CDR2 SVGEGT. The CDR3 is 15 residues long. V was shortened by 2 bases and J by 2 bases, with 12 bases between the two germline ends. The DNA for the CDR3 is TGTGCCAGCAGTTACCCCGACAGGCCCAACTATGGCTACACCTTC. This encodes CASSYPDRPNYGYTF.

This rearrangement joins TRBV7-3 to TRBJ2-3; 10 bases fit TRBD1. The germline CDR1 and CDR2 sequences are SGHTA and FQGTGA. CDR3 length: 14 residues. V lost 5 bases to trimming and J lost 5 bases; unmatched junction nucleotides: 4. For the CDR3, the DNA is TGTGCCAGCAGCGTGACAGGGGGCGAAGATACGCAGTATTTT. It yields the protein CASSVTGGEDTQYF.

This chain uses TRBV27 with TRBJ2-7; 9 nucleotides agree with TRBD1. This CDR3 spans 16 amino acids. V lost 3 bases and J lost 5; bases outside the gene matches: 11. Germline V lookup: CDR1 MNHEY, CDR2 SMNVEV (reference sequence). CDR3 in DNA: TGTGCCAGCAGTTTGACCCCGTGGGACAGGGCCCACGAGCAGTACTTC. Translating gives CASSLTPWDRAHEQYF.

This chain links TRBV5-4 with TRBJ1-3, with D possibly TRBD1 on 6 matching bases. The V end lost 0 bases, the J end lost 3 bases, and 10 bases lay between the germline ends. The CDR3 runs 15 residues. Germline CDR1 and CDR2: SGHNT and YYREEE (reference sequence). CDR3 sequence: CASSLGDIGGNTIYF. As DNA, the CDR3 is TGTGCCAGCAGCTTGGGGGACATAGGTGGAAACACCATATATTTT.

The chain joins TRBV24-1 to TRBJ1-2, with 12 bases that match TRBD1. The J segment lost 0 bases and the V segment lost 2 bases, leaving 6 bases of the junction unmatched. Germline lookup yields CDR1 KGHDR and CDR2 SFDVKD. This CDR3 is built from 18 residues. The CDR3 sequence is CATSDSPGQGAANYGYTF. As DNA, the CDR3 is TGTGCCACCAGTGATTCGCCGGGACAGGGGGCGGCTAACTATGGCTACACCTTC.

This clonotype showed up just once. V usage is TRBV30 and J usage is TRBJ2-6; D possibly matches TRBD1 or TRBD2 (6 bases each). Per the germline V gene, CDR1 is GTSNPN and CDR2 is SVGIG (reference sequence). V shed 1 base and J shed 1 base, with 14 bases lying between them. The CDR3 is 17 residues long. Here the CDR3 DNA reads TGTGCCTGGAGTGACTACCGCGGGACATCTGGGGCCAACGTCCTGACTTTC. Amino acids: CAWSDYRGTSGANVLTF.

The chain carries TRBV7-9 and TRBJ1-3; D unresolved. Per germline, CDR1 SEHNR and CDR2 FQNEAQ (reference sequence). This CDR3 comprises 14 residues. V was trimmed by 3 bases and J by 0 bases, leaving 6 bases between them. DNA of the CDR3: TGTGCCAGCAGCTTTTCAAGCTCTGGAAACACCATATATTTT. Protein: CASSFSSSGNTIYF. Full variable domain (missing parts from reference TRBV7-9 and TRBJ1-3): DTGVSQNPRHKITKRGQNVTFRCDPISEHNRLYWYRQTLGQGPEFLTYFQNEAQLEKSRLLSDRFSAERPKGSFSTLEIQRTEQGDSAMYLCASSFSSSGNTIYFGEGSWLTVV.

The chain uses TRBV6-1 and TRBJ2-7; D is possibly TRBD1 or TRBD2 (5 bases each). Germline V gene sequence: CDR1 MNHNS, CDR2 SASEGT. The CDR3 extends over 14 amino acids. The germline V and J ends were trimmed by 4 bases and 4 bases, with 14 bases remaining between them. The CDR3, as DNA: TGTGCCAGCAGTGCGGGGCAGGGCAAGTACGAGCAGTACTTC. This codes for CASSAGQGKYEQYF.

This clonotype is labeled as medium-sized (0.01 to 0.1%). The chain recombines TRBV7-8 with TRBJ1-2; 7 bases agree with TRBD1. CDR1 and CDR2 from the germline V gene are SGHVS and FQNEAQ. The CDR3 covers 17 residues. With V trimmed by 1 base and J by 8 bases, 16 bases remained unmatched. The CDR3 nucleotides are TGTGCCAGCAGCTTAGTCTCCGGCGACAGGGAGGCGTACGGCTACACCTTC. It is translated as CASSLVSGDREAYGYTF.

This rearrangement joins TRBV6-2 or TRBV6-3 to TRBJ2-7; a weak D match, TRBD1 (5 bases). Trimming cost V 2 bases and J 5 bases, with 10 bases left between them. The CDR3 runs to 13 residues. Germline V gives CDR1 MNHEY, CDR2 SVGEGT. CDR3 in DNA: TGTGCCAGCAGTTACGTCCCCAGGGACGAGCAGTACTTC. Amino acid sequence: CASSYVPRDEQYF.